This passage covers 32 T cell receptor beta chains from one sample sequenced in a study of CXCR3-negative and CXCR3-positive naive CD8 T cells (dated by TCRdb to about 2019). These reads were obtained on a NextSeq 550. The Human TCR Profiling Kit (MiLaboratory) was used to prepare UMI-labeled 5' RACE TRB cDNA libraries. TCRdb reprocessed the raw reads; every CDR3 protein sequence is a single record, and DNA is not supplied. Per the sample table, the count is roughly 24,000 distinct CDR3 sequences. Together, the top ten hold around a fifth of the sample. The sequencing sample was made of memory CD8+ T cells from blood. The intended sense of this specimen's cell subset or site label: conventional CD8+ memory T cells (TMEM), sorted as controls. The receptors come from a human donor in good health. Some clones in this sample may be carry-over from other donors' samples.

V usage is TRBV4-2 and J usage is TRBJ1-5; the TRBD1 assignment by TCRdb is unverifiable without DNA. The CDR3 runs to 16 residues. Germline V gene data show CDR1 as LGHNA and CDR2 as YNFKEQ. The CDR3 reads CASSQDRAGSNQPQHF.

J is TRBJ2-6 and V is TRBV6-1. The CDR3 is 15 amino acids. The germline gives CDR1 MNHNS, CDR2 SASEGT. CDR3 residues: CASSERGSGANVLTF.

The J gene is TRBJ2-1, the V gene TRBV5-1. CDR3 length: 17 amino acids. Germline values: CDR1 SGHRS, CDR2 YFSETQ. The CDR3 sequence: CASSSGLDIWKDNEQFF. Full variable domain (rest looked up from reference TRBV5-1 and TRBJ2-1): KAGVTQTPRYLIKTRGQQVTLSCSPISGHRSVSWYQQTPGQGLQFLFEYFSETQRNKGNFPGRFSGRQFSNSRSEMNVSTLELGDSALYLCASSSGLDIWKDNEQFFGPGTRLTVL.

This chain joins TRBV29-1 and TRBJ2-4; TCRdb lists TRBD2, though no DNA is available to test this call. This CDR3 spans 15 amino acids. Germline assignment: CDR1 SQVTM and CDR2 ANQGSEA. The CDR3 reads CSVEDLRREGNIQYF. Full variable domain (remainder filled in from reference TRBV29-1 and TRBJ2-4): SAVISQKPSRDICQRGTSLTIQCQVDSQVTMMFWYRQQPGQSLTLIATANQGSEATYESGFVIDKFPISRPNLTFSTLTVSNMSPEDSSIYLCSVEDLRREGNIQYFGAGTRLSVL.

This clonotype is medium-sized by frequency. V gene TRBV12-3 or TRBV12-4 combines with J gene TRBJ2-3; as DNA is missing, the TRBD2 call by TCRdb cannot be tested. The CDR3 is made up of 14 amino acids. This CDR3 reads CASRRAGVTDTQYF.

The chain combines TRBV12-3 or TRBV12-4 with TRBJ2-1; TCRdb reports TRBD1, a call that lacks DNA to check it against. The CDR3 is made up of 16 amino acids. The CDR3 sequence: CASSLGEGQSYNEQFF.

CDR3 sequence: CASSRQGSWDEQYF. The rearrangement uses TRBV4-1 and TRBJ2-7; TCRdb's D call, TRBD1, is unchecked because there is no DNA. The CDR3 has 14 residues. Germline V gene data show CDR1 as MGHRA and CDR2 as YSYEKL.

The genes are TRBV13 and TRBJ1-1; absent DNA, TCRdb's TRBD1 call cannot be checked. The CDR3 spans 15 residues. Per the germline V gene, CDR1 is PRHDT and CDR2 is FYEKMQ (reference sequence). CDR3 amino acids: CASSLRQGENTEAFF.

This chain connects TRBV20-1 to TRBJ2-7; the TRBD1 assignment by TCRdb is unverifiable without DNA. Germline lookup yields CDR1 DFQATT and CDR2 SNEGSKA (reference sequence). CDR3 length: 14 amino acids. The CDR3 is CSASLGEAFYEQYF.

The rearrangement links TRBV2 to TRBJ2-7; the D call from TCRdb, TRBD1, cannot be confirmed without DNA. The CDR3 loop spans 16 amino acids. Germline V gene sequence: CDR1 SNHLY, CDR2 FYNNEI. The CDR3 protein is CASSEDQDRVSYEQYF.

The chain recombines TRBV7-8 with TRBJ2-7; TCRdb picks TRBD1, but there is no DNA to check that call. Germline-derived CDR1 and CDR2 are SGHVS and FQNEAQ. The CDR3 is 14 amino acids. CDR3 loop: CASISGTGPHEQYF.

The chain is built from TRBV12-3 or TRBV12-4 and TRBJ2-6; TCRdb's D gene call, TRBD2, goes unchecked for lack of DNA. The CDR3 covers 16 residues. This CDR3 is CASRASGGRGANVLTF.

V is TRBV12-3 or TRBV12-4 and J is TRBJ2-7. CDR3 length equals 12 residues. The CDR3 sequence: CASSLGDGEQYF.

The chain combines TRBV6-4 with TRBJ1-1; TCRdb picks TRBD1, but there is no DNA to check that call. Germline CDR1 is MRHNA and CDR2 is SNTAGT. The CDR3 length is 13 residues. This CDR3 is CASSEQENTEAFF.

The V and J genes are TRBV4-3 and TRBJ2-7; TCRdb's assignment of TRBD1 cannot be checked, as there is no DNA. Germline V gene lookup returns CDR1 LGHNA and CDR2 YSLEER. The CDR3 spans 15 residues. The CDR3 loop is CASSLDRSLTYEQYF.

This chain joins TRBV5-1 and TRBJ1-1; TCRdb gives TRBD1 as the D gene, but with no DNA this cannot be confirmed. Germline V gives CDR1 SGHRS, CDR2 YFSETQ. The CDR3 runs 16 residues. The CDR3 region is CASSLEAGQGNTEAFF.

The CDR3 sequence is CASSLWGAGQPQHF. This chain uses TRBV27 with TRBJ1-5; the D gene TCRdb calls, TRBD1, cannot be checked with no DNA. Per germline, CDR1 MNHEY and CDR2 SMNVEV (reference sequence). The CDR3 length is 14 residues.

This sequence joins TRBV29-1 and TRBJ2-7; TCRdb outputs TRBD1, but without DNA this stays unchecked. CDR3 length: 14 residues. Germline V gene lookup returns CDR1 SQVTM and CDR2 ANQGSEA. CDR3: CSVEYGQGSYEQYF.

The chain has TRBV20-1 and TRBJ2-1; TCRdb outputs TRBD1, but without DNA this stays unchecked. The CDR3 sequence is 16 residues long. Germline V gene data show CDR1 as DFQATT and CDR2 as SNEGSKA (reference sequence). CDR3 sequence: CSAPDSLRDSYNEQFF.

The V call is TRBV7-2, the J call TRBJ2-2; TCRdb names TRBD2, which stays unverified in the absence of DNA. The CDR3 runs 16 residues. Germline V gene data show CDR1 as SGHTA and CDR2 as FQGNSA. The CDR3 loop reads CASSFLLAEPTGELFF.

This chain uses TRBV19 with TRBJ2-7. This CDR3 has 14 residues. Per germline, CDR1 LNHDA and CDR2 SQIVND (reference sequence). CDR3 protein: CASSWSSQQYEQYF.

The chain combines TRBV11-2 with TRBJ1-1. Germline V CDR1 and CDR2: SGHAT, FQNNGV. There are 14 residues in the CDR3. CDR3 residues: CASSLGQSNTEAFF.

CDR3 protein: CASSLEGGNPYNEQFF. The V call is TRBV4-3, the J call TRBJ2-1; TCRdb picks TRBD1, but there is no DNA to check that call. Germline V lookup: CDR1 LGHNA, CDR2 YSLEER. This CDR3 has 16 residues.

V and J are TRBV28 and TRBJ2-7; TCRdb reports TRBD1, a call that lacks DNA to check it against. The CDR3 is 14 residues long. Germline V gene sequence: CDR1 MDHEN, CDR2 SYDVKM. The chain's CDR3 is CASTRDREVYEQYF. The full variable domain, completed using reference TRBV28 and TRBJ2-7, is DVKVTQSSRYLVKRTGEKVFLECVQDMDHENMFWYRQDPGLGLRLIYFSYDVKMKEKGDIPEGYSVSREKKERFSLILESASTNQTSMYLCASTRDREVYEQYFGPGTRLTVT.

The chain couples TRBV4-2 to TRBJ1-6; TCRdb reports TRBD1, a call that lacks DNA to check it against. Germline assignment: CDR1 LGHNA and CDR2 YNFKEQ. The CDR3 runs to 17 residues. CDR3 residues: CASSPTPRQGPNSPLHF.

The CDR3 reads CASSQMTRGETQYF. The V and J genes are TRBV2 and TRBJ2-5. The CDR3 extends over 14 amino acids. Germline assignment: CDR1 SNHLY and CDR2 FYNNEI.

V gene TRBV4-3 combines with J gene TRBJ2-3; TCRdb lists TRBD2, though no DNA is available to test this call. Germline loops: CDR1 LGHNA, CDR2 YSLEER. There are 19 residues in the CDR3. The CDR3 loop reads CASSPRETSGGIGVDTQYF.

The rearrangement joins TRBV10-2 to TRBJ1-5; TCRdb names TRBD1, which stays unverified in the absence of DNA. Germline V gene sequence: CDR1 WSHSY, CDR2 SAAADI. This CDR3 has 15 amino acids. This chain's CDR3 is CASSPGSGGSQPQHF.

The V and J genes are TRBV20-1 and TRBJ1-1; with no DNA, the TCRdb D assignment of TRBD1 cannot be verified. The CDR3 has 14 residues. The germline V gene has CDR1 DFQATT and CDR2 SNEGSKA (reference sequence). The CDR3: CSARDRGSDTEAFF.

V is TRBV30 and J is TRBJ1-2. Germline CDR1 is GTSNPN and CDR2 is SVGIG (reference sequence). This CDR3 has 13 amino acids. CDR3: CAWSVGGTYGYTF. Based on the CDR3 plus reference TRBV30 and TRBJ1-2, the full variable domain is SQTIHQWPATLVQPVGSPLSLECTVEGTSNPNLYWYRQAAGRGLQLLFYSVGIGQISSEVPQNLSASRPQDRQFILSSKKLLLSDSGFYLCAWSVGGTYGYTFGSGTRLTVV.

CDR3 loop: CASSESGGATDTQYF. V is TRBV6-4 and J is TRBJ2-3; the D call of TRBD2 rests on TCRdb alone, since no DNA is present to check it. This CDR3 spans 15 amino acids. Germline-derived CDR1 and CDR2 are MRHNA and SNTAGT.

This clonotype registers medium-sized (0.01 to 0.1%) by frequency. The chain employs TRBV10-2 and TRBJ1-6. CDR1 and CDR2 from the germline V gene are WSHSY and SAAADI. The CDR3 covers 14 residues. Here the CDR3 reads CASSPTGEGSPLHF.